These 7 T cell receptor beta chains were all obtained from the same sample, sequenced in a study of monozygotic twins with inflammatory bowel disease. TCRdb reanalyzed the 5' RACE reads and collapses them to one entry per CDR3 protein, without DNA. The sample table includes just over 300,000 distinct CDR3 sequences. The specimen sequenced was blood. The receptors here all came from a human donor with ulcerative colitis or Crohn's disease, or a healthy co-twin of an affected twin (not recorded which).

The chain employs TRBV12-5 and TRBJ1-2; TCRdb picks TRBD1, but there is no DNA to check that call. Looked up from germline, CDR1 is LGHNT and CDR2 is FRNRAP. The CDR3 consists of 17 residues. CDR3 region: CASAIARTAQHNYGYTF.

This sequence joins TRBV5-6 and TRBJ2-3; as DNA is missing, the TRBD1 call by TCRdb cannot be tested. The CDR3 totals 13 residues. Germline V gives CDR1 SGHDT, CDR2 YYEEEE. CDR3 residues: CASSFQGSDTQYF. The whole variable domain, remainder taken from reference TRBV5-6 and TRBJ2-3, is DAGVTQSPTHLIKTRGQQVTLRCSPKSGHDTVSWYQQALGQGPQFIFQYYEEEERQRGNFPDRFSGHQFPNYSSELNVNALLLGDSALYLCASSFQGSDTQYFGPGTRLTVL.

The chain combines TRBV30 with TRBJ1-1; TCRdb reports TRBD1, a call that lacks DNA to check it against. Germline CDR1 GTSNPN, CDR2 SVGIG (reference sequence). CDR3 length: 11 amino acids. CDR3 region: CAWSRVSEAFF.

The J gene is TRBJ1-5, the V gene TRBV19. The V gene's germline CDR1 is LNHDA and CDR2 SQIVND (reference sequence). The CDR3 loop spans 14 amino acids. CDR3 sequence reads: CASTEFHGNQPQHF.

The chain carries TRBV19 and TRBJ2-1. The CDR3 is made up of 15 amino acids. Germline V gene lookup returns CDR1 LNHDA and CDR2 SQIVND (reference sequence). The CDR3 is CASSTAGGSYNEQFF.

The CDR3 spells CASSLVAGQVREQYF. The chain carries TRBV7-9 and TRBJ2-7; TCRdb outputs TRBD2, but without DNA this stays unchecked. The V gene's germline CDR1 is SEHNR and CDR2 FQNEAQ (reference sequence). The length of the CDR3 is 15 residues.

The chain joins TRBV5-6 to TRBJ2-2; TCRdb's assignment of TRBD2 cannot be checked, as there is no DNA. Germline assignment: CDR1 SGHDT and CDR2 YYEEEE. The CDR3 has 15 amino acids. CDR3 sequence reads: CASSRNSLAGSELFF.